The 4 T cell receptor beta chains given below trace back to one sample, sequenced in a study of T cells in tuberculosis. Assay used: immunoSEQ multiplex PCR; TCRdb lists only in-frame clones, some missing. The sample has tens of thousands of clones; approximately 93% are singletons. Time point here: new active TB diagnosis, blood taken before or within 7 days of starting treatment. This specimen consisted of PBMCs, obtained at tuberculosis diagnosis. The origin of the receptors is an adult with tuberculosis.

The chain recombines TRBV13 with TRBJ1-3, with D maybe TRBD1 (6 bases). Looked up from germline, CDR1 is PRHDT and CDR2 is FYEKMQ (reference sequence). Trimming took off 5 bases at V and 1 base at J, with 12 bases between the two ends. The CDR3 runs 15 residues. The CDR3 sequence: CASSPDRLSGNTIYF. DNA of the CDR3: TGTGCCAGCAGCCCTGACAGGTTATCTGGAAACACCATATATTTT.

The rearrangement uses TRBV18 and TRBJ1-1, with 7 nucleotides matching TRBD1. V dropped 5 bases and J dropped 8; count of bases not matched to a gene: 14. CDR3 length: 15 amino acids. CDR1 is KGHSH, CDR2 LQKENI, per germline. The CDR3 here is CASSYGSAGTDEAFF. The CDR3 region has the DNA TGTGCCAGCTCATACGGTAGCGCCGGGACAGACGAAGCTTTCTTT.

A single count supports this clone. V gene TRBV9 combines with J gene TRBJ1-5; 9 positions agree with TRBD1. V lost 4 bases to trimming and J lost 0 bases; unmatched junction nucleotides: 2. This CDR3 contains 15 residues. Germline values: CDR1 SGDLS, CDR2 YYNGEE. CDR3 nucleotides: TGTGCCAGCAGCCTGACAGGGGGTAGCAATCAGCCCCAGCATTTT. This encodes CASSLTGGSNQPQHF.

V and J are TRBV4-2 and TRBJ2-2, with 7 bases lining up with TRBD2. CDR1 and CDR2 from the germline V gene are LGHNA and YNFKEQ. This CDR3 has 18 residues. V gave up 0 bases and J gave up 5 bases; unmatched junction bases: 12. The CDR3 nucleotides are TGTGCCAGCAGCCAAGATATACGGCGGGGGAGCAAAACCGGGGAGCTGTTTTTT. Translating it yields CASSQDIRRGSKTGELFF.